The present T cell receptor beta chain was sequenced within a study of T cells after yellow fever vaccination (dated by TCRdb to about 2019). In the study overall: The SMART-Seq v4 Ultra Low Input RNA kit was used to prepare libraries from fractions with low cell numbers. Bulk PBMC replicates and cell subsets were isolated from blood drawn at multiple timepoints before and after both primary and secondary immunization. The cohort comprised two healthy male donors, one aged 18 to 30 and one aged 30 to 39 years. Bulk TCR alpha and beta repertoires were sequenced longitudinally to track T-cell clones before and after primary and booster YFV17D yellow fever vaccination.

Synthesis of TCR cDNA relied on 5'RACE template switching, a step that introduced a universal primer site along with unique molecular identifiers. Priming for cDNA synthesis came from both the TCR alpha and TCR beta constant segments. Libraries were amplified in two PCR steps, with sample barcodes and sequencing adapters added in the second step. Sequencing of libraries was done on Illumina HiSeq 2500 (2x100 bp) or NovaSeq (2x150 bp). Per the source publication's procedure: MIGEC was used to demultiplex reads and collapse the reads into UMI consensus sequences, and MiXCR was used for V(D)J alignment. Using edgeR on replicate PBMC samples, clonotypes were called vaccine-responding if FDR was below 0.01 and the log2 fold change was above 5 up to day 15. Each bulk clonotype was labeled CD4 or CD8 based on which sequenced repertoire, CD4 or CD8, contained the clonotype at higher abundance. The public reads were reanalyzed by TCRdb: fastp trimming at Q25, MiXCR alignment, in-frame beta chains only. Rows with one shared CDR3 protein collapse into an entry with the most common genes and DNA. The V and J calls here are based on TCRdb, not the publication. This sample has fewer than 450,000 distinct CDR3 sequences in its table, and around a tenth of those were observed once. About 17% of the sample belongs to the ten largest clones.

Details on this clonotype: Its binding antigen is unknown. It has no much larger one-base neighbor in the sample; base qualities were not kept.

The treatment or condition label for this specimen denotes: live attenuated yellow fever vaccine strain. At each blood-draw timepoint, two biological replicates of bulk PBMCs were obtained. A standard Ficoll-Paque protocol was used to isolate PBMCs from peripheral blood. RNA was extracted with TriZol from bulk PBMCs, CD4 and CD8 fractions, and dextramer-positive and dextramer-negative fractions. The trim is 5 bases for V and 9 bases for J, with a gap of 14 bases between the germline ends. The CDR3, from cysteine to phenylalanine, totals 13 residues. Only the CDR3 DNA is retained, 39 bases long and in frame from the first base. CDR1 SEHNR and CDR2 FQNEAQ were looked up in the germline V gene (reference sequence). General study outcomes and caveats: After the booster, most of the clones that had expanded following primary vaccination were detected again (96% of CD4 and around 90% of CD8), which suggests that memory was broadly maintained. Because only a couple of donors were included in the study, the extent to which the findings can be generalized is limited. A small share of clonotypes was detected in both CD4 and CD8 compartments, with the overlap likely arising from convergent recombination. Because abundant contaminating clonotypes from the bulk population could be contained in FACS-sorted repertoires, computational filtering was required. Compared with the primary T-cell response, the secondary T-cell response was faster but weaker, reaching its peak on day 5 rather than on day 15.

Sequenced here: PBMCs, sampled on the day of the first yellow fever vaccination. This receptor was obtained from a man younger than 35 who received the YFV17D yellow fever vaccine. The rearrangement combines TRBV7-9 with TRBJ2-1; tentative D gene TRBD2, with 6 bases matching. The CDR3 region: CASSPPLRGEQFF. Here is the DNA: TGTGCCAGCAGCCCCCCCCTGCGGGGTGAGCAGTTCTTC.